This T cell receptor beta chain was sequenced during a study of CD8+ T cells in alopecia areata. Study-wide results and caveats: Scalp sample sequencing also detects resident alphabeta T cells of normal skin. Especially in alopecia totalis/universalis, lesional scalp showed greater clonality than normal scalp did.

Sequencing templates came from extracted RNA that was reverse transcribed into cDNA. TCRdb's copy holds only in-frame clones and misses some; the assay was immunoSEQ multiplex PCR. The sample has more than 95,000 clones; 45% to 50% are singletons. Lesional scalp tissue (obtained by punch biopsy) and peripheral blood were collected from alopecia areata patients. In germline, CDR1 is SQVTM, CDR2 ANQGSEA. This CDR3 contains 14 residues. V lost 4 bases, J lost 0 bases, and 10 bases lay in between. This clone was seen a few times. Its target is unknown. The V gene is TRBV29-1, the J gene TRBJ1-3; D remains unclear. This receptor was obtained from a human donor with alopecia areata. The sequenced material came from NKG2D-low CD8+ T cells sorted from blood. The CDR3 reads CSVVGSASGNTIYF. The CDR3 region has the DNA TGCAGCGTTGTCGGCAGCGCCTCTGGAAACACCATATATTTT.